The next 26 T cell receptor beta chains were all read from a single sample in a study. One entry per CDR3 protein, called by TCRdb with MiXCR from the RT-PCR reads. This repertoire shows approximately 720,000 distinct CDR3 sequences, approximately 15% found once; its top ten account for 3.6%. Sequencing was done on a sample of memory CD4+ T cells from blood. The receptors come from a female donor in good health, serving as a healthy control.

The rearrangement links TRBV12-3 or TRBV12-4 to TRBJ1-1; perhaps TRBD1 as D (6 bases). The length of the CDR3 is 13 residues. Trimming left V 5 bases short and J 5 bases short, with 12 bases between. This CDR3 reads CASSDIQGTEAFF. The CDR3 region has the DNA TGTGCCAGCAGTGATATACAGGGTACTGAAGCTTTCTTT.

The genes are TRBV20-1 and TRBJ1-5; D uncertain. The CDR3 runs 12 residues. The V and J ends lost 3 bases and 4 bases respectively, with 7 bases between them. Germline V gives CDR1 DFQATT, CDR2 SNEGSKA (reference sequence). CDR3 loop: CSASQINQPQHF. The CDR3 DNA reads as TGCAGTGCTAGCCAGATTAATCAGCCCCAGCATTTT.

This clonotype was seen a few times. The chain combines TRBV4-1 with TRBJ2-1; unclear D gene. Trimming removed 0 bases at V and 5 bases at J, with 8 bases between. CDR1 is MGHRA and CDR2 is YSYEKL in the germline V gene. This CDR3 has 14 amino acids. CDR3 residues: CASSQESRDNEQFF. The CDR3 DNA follows: TGCGCCAGCAGCCAAGAAAGTAGGGACAATGAGCAGTTCTTC.

This clonotype was detected many times. In DNA form, the CDR3 reads TGTGCCAGCAGACGACAGGAATCCTACGAGCAGTACTTC. This translates into CASRRQESYEQYF. This chain connects TRBV27 to TRBJ2-7; D perhaps matches TRBD1 (6 bases). This CDR3 has 13 amino acids. Germline CDR1 MNHEY, CDR2 SMNVEV (reference sequence). Between the trimmed V and J ends, which lost 6 bases and 1 base, there was a span of 10 bases.

The V and J genes are TRBV12-3 or TRBV12-4 and TRBJ1-5; D unclear. The CDR3 loop spans 15 amino acids. With 3 bases removed from V and 3 bases from J, the gap between germline ends came to 12 bases. The CDR3 DNA follows: TGTGCCAGCAGTTTGGGCGCGGGCACCAATCAGCCCCAGCATTTT. It specifies CASSLGAGTNQPQHF.

This chain uses TRBV3-1 with TRBJ2-5; D gene unclear. Trimming took off 1 base at V and 7 bases at J, with 7 bases between the two ends. There are 12 residues in the CDR3. Looked up from germline, CDR1 is LGHDT and CDR2 is YNNKEL (reference sequence). CDR3: CASSQAERTQYF. As DNA, the CDR3 is TGTGCCAGCAGCCAAGCCGAGAGGACCCAGTACTTC.

The chain employs TRBV7-2 and TRBJ1-5; 7 bases fit TRBD1. CDR3 size: 16 residues. Germline values: CDR1 SGHTA, CDR2 FQGNSA. V shed 1 base, J shed 0 bases, and the junction held 3 bases outside the gene matches. CDR3 loop: CASSLVGGYSNQPQHF. CDR3 bases: TGTGCCAGCAGCTTAGTAGGGGGCTATAGCAATCAGCCCCAGCATTTT.

This clonotype occurred a few times. This chain connects TRBV5-6 to TRBJ2-5; D gene unclear. Trimming removed 2 bases from V and 3 bases from J, with 11 bases in between. The CDR3 totals 14 residues. In germline, CDR1 is SGHDT, CDR2 YYEEEE. The CDR3 loop reads CASSFLSTEETQYF. CDR3 nucleotides: TGTGCCAGCAGCTTTTTATCGACGGAAGAGACCCAGTACTTC.

The gene calls are TRBV20-1 and TRBJ1-4; 7 bases are shared with TRBD1. This CDR3 is 14 amino acids long. The J segment lost 8 bases and the V segment lost 0 bases, leaving 6 bases of the junction unmatched. In germline, CDR1 is DFQATT, CDR2 SNEGSKA (reference sequence). The CDR3 is CSARDLAGGEKLFF. The DNA of the CDR3 is TGCAGTGCTAGAGATCTCGCAGGGGGAGAAAAACTGTTTTTT.

This clonotype was counted ten times or more. This rearrangement joins TRBV4-2 to TRBJ2-5; 8 bases map to TRBD2. Germline lookup yields CDR1 LGHNA and CDR2 YNFKEQ. The CDR3 loop spans 15 amino acids. V gave up 3 bases and J gave up 2 bases; unmatched junction bases: 5. The DNA of the CDR3 is TGTGCCAGCAGCCATGATGGGACTAGACAAGAGACCCAGTACTTC. Its protein is CASSHDGTRQETQYF.

This clonotype was picked up many times. The V call is TRBV27, the J call TRBJ1-2; D may be TRBD1 (6 bases). Looked up from germline, CDR1 is MNHEY and CDR2 is SMNVEV (reference sequence). V was clipped by 8 bases and J by 7 bases, with 23 bases between them. The CDR3 has 15 amino acids. This CDR3 is CASLSTGSLVSGYTF. The CDR3 DNA is TGTGCCAGCCTTTCCACAGGGTCTTTGGTCAGTGGCTACACCTTC.

The chain recombines TRBV28 with TRBJ1-2; D is ambiguous. In germline, CDR1 is MDHEN, CDR2 SYDVKM. Trimming pared 2 bases from V and 7 bases from J, leaving 8 bases between. The CDR3 runs to 12 residues. The CDR3 spells CASSLGVGGYTF. The CDR3 DNA reads as TGTGCCAGCAGTTTAGGTGTAGGTGGCTACACCTTC.

In DNA, the CDR3 is TGTGCCAGCAGTTTCGAAGGACCGCGGGAGAACTCACCCCTCCACTTT. Translating gives CASSFEGPRENSPLHF. The gene calls are TRBV27 and TRBJ1-6; D gene uncertain. Germline V gene lookup returns CDR1 MNHEY and CDR2 SMNVEV (reference sequence). The length of the CDR3 is 16 residues. The V gene lost 3 bases and the J gene lost 10 bases, with 19 bases spanning the gap.

This rearrangement joins TRBV28 to TRBJ2-3; no definite D call. V gave up 6 bases and J gave up 0 bases, with 13 bases separating them. The CDR3 has 15 residues. Germline V gives CDR1 MDHEN, CDR2 SYDVKM. The CDR3 region has the DNA TGTGCCAGCAGGGGAAAAAAATCTAGCACAGATACGCAGTATTTT. This gives the protein CASRGKKSSTDTQYF.

V and J are TRBV6-2 or TRBV6-3 and TRBJ2-7; TRBD2 agrees at 13 bases. Germline V gives CDR1 MNHEY, CDR2 SVGEGT. Trimming at V came to 6 bases and at J to 1 base, leaving 12 bases not matched to a gene. The length of the CDR3 is 18 residues. This CDR3 reads CASSTPLAGGPKSYEQYF. The DNA of the CDR3 is TGTGCCAGCAGCACCCCACTAGCGGGAGGGCCGAAATCCTACGAGCAGTACTTC.

The chain employs TRBV20-1 and TRBJ2-1, with 7 bases that match TRBD1. After removal of 3 bases from V and 7 bases from J, the junction contained 9 bases not matched to a gene. Germline lookup yields CDR1 DFQATT and CDR2 SNEGSKA (reference sequence). The CDR3 sequence is 14 residues long. Here the CDR3 DNA reads TGCAGTGCTAGGGTGAGGGGGCGGTGGAATGAGCAGTTCTTC. Its protein product is CSARVRGRWNEQFF.

This clonotype has a handful of counts. J is TRBJ1-1 and V is TRBV7-2; D call uncertain. CDR1 SGHTA and CDR2 FQGNSA come from the germline V gene. V was clipped by 0 bases and J by 11 bases, with 13 bases between them. The length of the CDR3 is 13 residues. Here the CDR3 DNA reads TGTGCCAGCAGCTTAGCTTTCCGATCCGGGGCTTTCTTT. It yields the protein CASSLAFRSGAFF.

This chain joins TRBV7-2 and TRBJ2-3; D not resolved. With 5 bases removed from V and 2 bases from J, the gap between germline ends came to 17 bases. CDR1 and CDR2 from the germline V gene are SGHTA and FQGNSA. The CDR3 is 16 amino acids. DNA of the CDR3: TGTGCCAGCAGCCCCCCCCGCGGTATTATCACAGATACGCAGTATTTT. Translated, it gives CASSPPRGIITDTQYF.

This clonotype has only a few counts. The V gene is TRBV5-1, the J gene TRBJ1-1; D is undetermined. Germline V lookup: CDR1 SGHRS, CDR2 YFSETQ. CDR3 length: 15 amino acids. Trimming took 1 base from V and 3 from J, leaving 13 bases between them. The DNA of the CDR3 is TGCGCCAGCAGCTTGACTCTCAGAGGCGACACTGAAGCTTTCTTT. Protein sequence: CASSLTLRGDTEAFF.

The chain links TRBV5-1 to TRBJ1-4; no clear D gene. The CDR3 extends over 14 amino acids. V gave up 5 bases and J gave up 0 bases, with 8 bases separating them. In germline, CDR1 is SGHRS, CDR2 YFSETQ. CDR3 region: CASRNIATNEKLFF. The CDR3 region has the DNA TGCGCCAGCAGGAACATTGCAACTAATGAAAAACTGTTTTTT.

This clonotype appeared many times. The chain carries TRBV7-8 and TRBJ1-2; TRBD1 matches at 9 bases. The CDR3 contains 13 residues. V shed 5 bases and J 11 bases; nucleotides not matched to a gene: 9. CDR1 and CDR2 from the germline V gene are SGHVS and FQNEAQ. Here the CDR3 reads CASSPHSTGGYTF. CDR3 coding DNA: TGTGCCAGCAGCCCCCACTCGACAGGGGGATACACCTTC. The full variable domain, completed using reference TRBV7-8 and TRBJ1-2, is GAGVSQSPRYKVAKRGQDVALRCDPISGHVSLFWYQQALGQGPEFLTYFQNEAQLDKSGLPSDRFFAERPEGSVSTLKIQRTQQEDSAVYLCASSPHSTGGYTFGSGTRLTVV.

There are many counts of this clonotype. The chain links TRBV5-1 to TRBJ2-7; tentative D call: TRBD1 (5 bases). CDR1 is SGHRS and CDR2 is YFSETQ in the germline V gene. Between the trimmed V and J ends, which lost 4 bases and 3 bases, there was a span of 14 bases. CDR3 length: 14 amino acids. CDR3 nucleotide sequence: TGCGCCAGCAGCACGACGGGTAGGGGCTACGAGCAGTACTTC. Encoded protein: CASSTTGRGYEQYF. The full variable domain, rest sourced from reference TRBV5-1 and TRBJ2-7, is KAGVTQTPRYLIKTRGQQVTLSCSPISGHRSVSWYQQTPGQGLQFLFEYFSETQRNKGNFPGRFSGRQFSNSRSEMNVSTLELGDSALYLCASSTTGRGYEQYFGPGTRLTVT.

On this clonotype itself: A much more abundant neighbour one base away suggests this may be a read error. This chain connects TRBV6-5 to TRBJ2-3, with a weak D call TRBD2 (5 bases). Germline CDR1 and CDR2: MNHEY and SVGAGI. The CDR3 runs 15 residues. For the CDR3, the DNA is TGTGCCAGCCGTTACCACGGGGAAAGCACAGATACGCAGTATTTT. Protein: CASRYHGESTDTQYF.

In its sample, this clonotype was seen a few times. The V gene is TRBV5-6, the J gene TRBJ1-5; no definite D call. Germline V gene lookup returns CDR1 SGHDT and CDR2 YYEEEE. This CDR3 has 13 residues. Deletions cut 4 bases from V and 15 bases from J, with 20 bases between. CDR3 DNA: TGTGCCAGCAGCACCCGGGCTAGCCCCCGTCGGCATTTT. Protein product: CASSTRASPRRHF.

The chain couples TRBV30 to TRBJ1-5; D may be TRBD1 (5 bases). With 2 bases removed from V and 4 bases from J, the gap between germline ends came to 15 bases. Germline loops: CDR1 GTSNPN, CDR2 SVGIG (reference sequence). The CDR3 runs 15 residues. CDR3: CAWSIGGGVNQPQHF. The DNA for the CDR3 is TGTGCCTGGAGTATCGGGGGAGGAGTTAATCAGCCCCAGCATTTT. The full variable domain, with the rest looked up from reference TRBV30 and TRBJ1-5, is SQTIHQWPATLVQPVGSPLSLECTVEGTSNPNLYWYRQAAGRGLQLLFYSVGIGQISSEVPQNLSASRPQDRQFILSSKKLLLSDSGFYLCAWSIGGGVNQPQHFGDGTRLSIL.

This clonotype was observed at least ten times. V and J are TRBV10-3 and TRBJ2-5; 11 bases match TRBD1. Trimming cost V 7 bases and J 2 bases; bases outside gene matches: 6. Germline assignment: CDR1 ENHRY and CDR2 SYGVKD. This CDR3 has 15 residues. CDR3 protein: CAITPGQGDQETQYF. The DNA of the CDR3 is TGTGCCATCACTCCGGGACAGGGGGATCAAGAGACCCAGTACTTC.